This T cell receptor beta chain was recovered during a study of control samples from healthy donors and cancer patients (dated by TCRdb to 2020 to 2022). From a lookup of the germline V gene, CDR1 and CDR2 are SQVTM and ANQGSEA. The CDR3 measures 13 amino acids from cysteine to phenylalanine. Left in the record is the CDR3 DNA by itself, 39 bases read in frame from the first base. The V end loses 6 bases and the J end loses 10 bases, and a stretch of 19 bases separates them. The library was prepared using the immunoSEQ multiplex PCR assay. TCRdb's version of the immuneACCESS table is confined to in-frame rearrangements and falls short of the full clone set. An unresolved V gene accounts for under half of the shortfall where checked; the remainder is of unknown origin. Present in this sample are around 140,000 clones, about 90% of which were seen just once. 7.1% of the sample comes from the top ten.

As regards this clone: Which antigen it targets is not known. Per-base qualities were not stored, and no clone one base away is much larger.

The rearranged segments are TRBV29-1 and TRBJ1-5; possibly the D gene is TRBD1, per 5 matching bases. This TCR was sampled from a man aged 18 to 30 in good health. The sequencing input was blood. The sequenced DNA is TGCAGCGTCAGAGATAGCCCGGGGGAACCCCAGCATTTT. This yields the protein CSVRDSPGEPQHF.